This is a list of T cell receptor beta chains from one sample in a study of T cells after yellow fever vaccination. TCRdb re-derived calls from the 5' RACE reads in MiXCR, one entry per CDR3 protein. Among approximately 160,000 distinct CDR3 sequences listed, around 8.5% were seen once. The material sequenced was CD8+ T cells sorted from PBMCs, taken 45 days after the yellow fever booster vaccination. All receptors derive from a man aged 18 to 29 who received the YFV17D yellow fever vaccine. The CDR3 runs from the conserved cysteine through the conserved F or W. A D gene is named only where the DNA matches it firmly. Some rows have no size entry. The others give once, few or many, or a class for an expanded clone.

TRBJ1-1	-	-	TRBV25-1	TGTGCCAGCCTTCCAGGGTCCCGGAACACTGAAGCTTTCTTT	CASLPGSRNTEAFF
TRBJ2-1	TRBD2	-	TRBV7-6	TGTGCCAGCAGTTGGACTAGCGGGGGAAATGAGCAGTTCTTC	CASSWTSGGNEQFF
TRBJ2-5	-	many	TRBV3-1	TGTGCCAGCAGCCTCGGGACAAACGAGTACTTC	CASSLGTNEYF
TRBJ2-2	-	few	TRBV29-1	TGCAGCGTTGCAGGGGGGGCGGCCACCGGGGAGCTGTTTTTT	CSVAGGAATGELFF
TRBJ2-5	TRBD1	few	TRBV4-3	TGCGCCAGCAGCCAAGATGTGAGACAGGGGGATTTTAGGGAGACCCAGTACTTC	CASSQDVRQGDFRETQYF
TRBJ2-7	TRBD2	-	TRBV6-5	TGTGCCAGCAGTTATCCGGGACTAGCTAACGAGCAGTACTTC	CASSYPGLANEQYF
TRBJ2-6	TRBD2	-	TRBV30	TGTGCCTGGAGGGTCCTAGCGGGGGGTTCTGGGGCCAACGTCCTGACTTTC	CAWRVLAGGSGANVLTF
TRBJ1-6	-	few	TRBV4-1	TGCGCCAGCAGCCAAGTAAGGCAGGGGAATAATTCACCCCTCCACTTT	CASSQVRQGNNSPLHF
TRBJ2-1	TRBD1	many	TRBV19	TGTGCCAGTAGGCCCGGGGACAGGGATTCCAATGAGCAGTTCTTC	CASRPGDRDSNEQFF
TRBJ2-1	-	-	TRBV9	TGTGCCAGCAGCGCTCCCCTGGGGAATGAGCAGTTCTTC	CASSAPLGNEQFF
TRBJ1-2	-	few	TRBV4-1	TGCGCCAGCAGCCCCCGGACTTTCAGGGGAAACTATGGCTACACCTTC	CASSPRTFRGNYGYTF
TRBJ1-5	-	-	TRBV27	TGTGCCAGCAGCCTCGGAGGGAGACATCAGCCCCAGCATTTT	CASSLGGRHQPQHF
TRBJ2-1	TRBD1	many	TRBV7-9	TGTGCCAGCAGCTCGGGGGAACCGGGACAGGGGCGATTAGATGAGCAGTTCTTC	CASSSGEPGQGRLDEQFF
TRBJ1-1	-	few	TRBV11-2	TGTGCCAGCAGCTTCTTCAACGAAGCTTTCTTT	CASSFFNEAFF
TRBJ2-2	-	few	TRBV19	TGTGCCAGTAGTCATTTAGCCGGGGAGCTGTTTTTT	CASSHLAGELFF
TRBJ1-1	-	few	TRBV13	TGTGCCAGCAGCTGGCCCTCTCGGAACACTGAAGCTTTCTTT	CASSWPSRNTEAFF
TRBJ2-3	-	few	TRBV20-1	TGCAGTGCTAGAGACCCACGGGGGGCCCGCACAGATACGCAGTATTTT	CSARDPRGARTDTQYF
TRBJ2-7	-	-	TRBV19	TGTGCCAGTAGTGCCAACCCCTACGAGCAGTACTTC	CASSANPYEQYF
TRBJ1-2	-	few	TRBV2	TGTGCCAGCAGTGAATGGGCTAACTATGGCTACACCTTC	CASSEWANYGYTF
TRBJ2-1	-	-	TRBV12-5	TGTGCTAGTGGTTTGGTAGTCGGTGAGCAGTTCTTC	CASGLVVGEQFF
TRBJ1-2	TRBD1	many	TRBV7-2	TGTGCCAGCAGCCCAGCCGGGACAGGGAAGAGGTATGGCTACACCTTC	CASSPAGTGKRYGYTF